The clone carrying this TCR beta chain showed up just a few times. This sample stems from a study of blood T cell repertoires in COVID-19. In the study overall: PBMCs, B-cell-depleted T cells, or T cells were the source of the cDNA or gDNA that made up the material.

Using immunoSEQ multiplex PCR, the repertoire was profiled, and TCRdb retains in-frame clones only, with some absent. The table records about 40,000 clones, over 70% of them present only once. The CDR3 totals 16 residues. The V segment lost 5 bases and the J segment 5 bases; nucleotides outside the gene matches: 11. Germline values: CDR1 SGHRS, CDR2 YFSETQ. Specimen: peripheral blood. The rearrangement joins TRBV5-1 to TRBJ2-2, with 8 bases that match TRBD2. The clonotype comes from a woman aged 70-85 years with acute or convalescent COVID-19. CDR3 DNA: TGCGCCAGCAGAACCGGGGCGGGAGGAGGAACCGGGGAGCTGTTTTTT. It is translated as CASRTGAGGGTGELFF.